The 20 T cell receptor beta chains below were found in one sample sequenced in a study of cytomegalovirus exposure and HLA in healthy donors. Researchers ran the PCR with 60 Vbeta and 13 Jbeta primers. Using immunoSEQ multiplex PCR, the repertoire was profiled, and TCRdb retains in-frame clones only, with some absent. The listing contains 30,000 to 35,000 clones. The sequenced sample consisted of PBMCs. The source is a woman aged 40 to 50 in good health and CMV-seropositive.

The CDR3 DNA reads as TGTGCCAGCGGGTCCCCGGGACTAGCGGGCTACGAGCAGTACTTC. Its protein is CASGSPGLAGYEQYF. The chain combines TRBV6-6 with TRBJ2-7, with 12 bases lining up with TRBD2. The CDR3 is 15 residues long. CDR1 and CDR2 from the germline V gene are MNHNY and SVGAGI (reference sequence). Losses at the gene ends were 8 bases for V and 3 bases for J; bases not matched to a gene: 8.

J is TRBJ2-3 and V is TRBV4-3; maybe TRBD1 (6 bases). Trimming stripped 1 base from V and 2 bases from J, with 16 bases between. This CDR3 has 17 residues. Germline-derived CDR1 and CDR2 are LGHNA and YSLEER. CDR3 sequence reads: CASSQGTVGAVTDTQYF. Here the CDR3 DNA reads TGCGCCAGCAGCCAAGGGACAGTAGGAGCCGTCACAGATACGCAGTATTTT.

The chain recombines TRBV29-1 with TRBJ2-1, with unresolved D. The CDR3 consists of 12 residues. Germline V CDR1 and CDR2: SQVTM, ANQGSEA. Trimming took off 4 bases at V and 8 bases at J, with 12 bases between the two ends. Here the CDR3 reads CSVVLITDEQFF. The CDR3 coding sequence is TGCAGCGTTGTACTTATTACAGATGAGCAGTTCTTC.

V is TRBV4-1 and J is TRBJ2-5; D is perhaps TRBD2 (6 bases). The CDR3 extends over 15 amino acids. V was shortened by 4 bases and J by 9 bases, with 21 bases between the two germline ends. The V gene's germline CDR1 is MGHRA and CDR2 YSYEKL. The CDR3 protein is CASSPPELAPKPQYF. The CDR3 DNA sequence: TGCGCCAGCAGCCCCCCGGAGCTAGCGCCGAAACCCCAGTACTTC.

The V call is TRBV19, the J call TRBJ1-2; 7 bases align to TRBD1. V dropped 6 bases and J dropped 5; count of bases not matched to a gene: 6. This CDR3 comprises 13 residues. Germline V lookup: CDR1 LNHDA, CDR2 SQIVND (reference sequence). CDR3 coding DNA: TGTGCCAGTAGATCCACAGGGGATTATGGCTACACCTTC. It encodes CASRSTGDYGYTF.

The CDR3 spells CASSLGAPPDGQYF. CDR3 in DNA: TGCGCCAGCAGCTTGGGGGCTCCCCCAGACGGGCAGTACTTC. The chain joins TRBV5-1 to TRBJ2-7; the D is unclear. Trimming shortened V by 0 bases and J by 9 bases, and 16 bases separated the two germline ends. Germline CDR1 and CDR2: SGHRS and YFSETQ. CDR3 length equals 14 residues.

J is TRBJ1-3 and V is TRBV9; no firm D call. Deletions cut 2 bases from V and 7 bases from J, with 19 bases between. The germline V gene encodes CDR1 SGDLS and CDR2 YYNGEE. The CDR3 has 16 residues. The CDR3 DNA is TGTGCCAGCAGCGTTAAACCCATTCTCGGCGGGAACACCATATATTTT. It translates to CASSVKPILGGNTIYF.

The chain couples TRBV18 to TRBJ2-7, with 9 bases that match TRBD1. Germline CDR1 is KGHSH and CDR2 is LQKENI. The CDR3 has 14 amino acids. V gave up 5 bases and J gave up 3 bases; unmatched junction bases: 5. This CDR3 is CASSDGQGNYEQYF. The CDR3 coding sequence is TGTGCCAGCTCAGACGGACAGGGGAACTACGAGCAGTACTTC.

The chain has TRBV19 and TRBJ1-1; the D is unclear. The CDR3 is 10 residues long. Germline lookup yields CDR1 LNHDA and CDR2 SQIVND (reference sequence). V lost 11 bases and J 8 bases, leaving 12 bases between the germline ends. The CDR3 loop is CASGGVEAFF. CDR3 bases: TGTGCCTCAGGAGGCGTCGAAGCTTTCTTT.

The rearrangement uses TRBV30 and TRBJ1-5; D perhaps matches TRBD1 (6 bases). The length of the CDR3 is 14 residues. The germline V gene encodes CDR1 GTSNPN and CDR2 SVGIG (reference sequence). Trimming removed 3 bases from V and 5 bases from J, with 14 bases in between. The CDR3 coding sequence is TGTGCCTGGAGCGGGGAAAGGGGGTATCAGCCCCAGCATTTT. Encoded protein: CAWSGERGYQPQHF.

This chain links TRBV18 with TRBJ2-3; 13 positions match TRBD2. After removal of 4 bases from V and 5 bases from J, the junction contained 9 bases not matched to a gene. Per the germline V gene, CDR1 is KGHSH and CDR2 is LQKENI. This CDR3 has 17 residues. CDR3 sequence reads: CASSRLGTSGIGDTQYF. Here the CDR3 DNA reads TGTGCCAGCTCACGCCTGGGGACTAGCGGGATAGGAGATACGCAGTATTTT. Combining the CDR3 with reference TRBV18 and TRBJ2-3 gives the whole variable domain NAGVMQNPRHLVRRRGQEARLRCSPMKGHSHVYWYRQLPEEGLKFMVYLQKENIIDESGMPKERFSAEFPKEGPSILRIQQVVRGDSAAYFCASSRLGTSGIGDTQYFGPGTRLTVL.

This chain joins TRBV28 and TRBJ2-7, with 8 bases identical to TRBD1. The germline gives CDR1 MDHEN, CDR2 SYDVKM. The CDR3 loop spans 15 amino acids. Germline trimming cut 2 bases from V and 7 bases from J; bases unmatched to any gene: 10. CDR3 bases: TGTGCCAGCAGTTTAGGGGACAGGATCCTTAAAGAGCAGTACTTC. The encoded protein is CASSLGDRILKEQYF.

Comments on this clone: The junction does not match germline at one end; this may be a read error. V gene TRBV29-1 combines with J gene TRBJ2-1; 8 nucleotides agree with TRBD1. The length of the CDR3 is 16 residues. The V gene's germline CDR1 is SQVTM and CDR2 ANQGSEA. As DNA, the CDR3 is TGCAGCGTTAATAACAGGGGGTCGAGCTCCGACAATGAGCAGTTCTTC. It yields the protein CSVNNRGSSSDNEQFF.

The V call is TRBV5-1, the J call TRBJ2-5; no definite D call. The CDR3 sequence is 14 residues long. Germline V gives CDR1 SGHRS, CDR2 YFSETQ. Trimming took off 4 bases at V and 0 bases at J, with 10 bases between the two ends. CDR3 in amino acids: CASSPTPYQETQYF. The DNA of the CDR3 is TGCGCCAGCAGCCCGACACCGTACCAAGAGACCCAGTACTTC.

The chain combines TRBV28 with TRBJ1-2; TRBD1 matches 8 bases. The CDR3 loop spans 14 amino acids. Germline assignment: CDR1 MDHEN and CDR2 SYDVKM. J lost 6 bases, V lost 2 bases, and 5 bases had no gene match. The CDR3 here is CASSLGRGLNGYTF. CDR3 nucleotides: TGTGCCAGCAGTTTAGGCAGGGGGCTAAATGGCTACACCTTC.

The J gene is TRBJ2-7, the V gene TRBV27; D might be TRBD2 (5 bases). The CDR3 has 15 amino acids. Germline lookup yields CDR1 MNHEY and CDR2 SMNVEV (reference sequence). Trimming took off 3 bases at V and 0 bases at J, with 12 bases between the two ends. Here the CDR3 reads CASSFEGQPSYEQYF. The CDR3 nucleotides are TGTGCCAGCAGTTTTGAGGGTCAACCCTCCTACGAGCAGTACTTC.

The chain is built from TRBV11-2 and TRBJ2-7; TRBD1 aligns across 9 bases. The germline gives CDR1 SGHAT, CDR2 FQNNGV. This CDR3 spans 14 amino acids. The junction had 4 bases not matched to a gene; V was cut back by 1 base and J by 6 bases. Here the CDR3 reads CASSLVTGGFEQYF. The DNA for the CDR3 is TGTGCCAGCAGCTTAGTGACAGGGGGATTCGAGCAGTACTTC. The whole variable domain, filled in from reference TRBV11-2 and TRBJ2-7, reads EAGVAQSPRYKIIEKRQSVAFWCNPISGHATLYWYQQILGQGPKLLIQFQNNGVVDDSQLPKDRFSAERLKGVDSTLKIQPAKLEDSAVYLCASSLVTGGFEQYFGPGTRLTVT.

This chain connects TRBV7-9 to TRBJ1-5; D is unclear. The germline V gene has CDR1 SEHNR and CDR2 FQNEAQ (reference sequence). The ends were cut back, 1 base at V and 6 bases at J, with 13 bases in the middle. The CDR3 is 15 amino acids. CDR3 bases: TGTGCCAGCAGCTTAGTGGAGGGAGAGGGTCAGCCCCAGCATTTT. The encoded protein is CASSLVEGEGQPQHF.

This chain joins TRBV2 and TRBJ2-1; D might be TRBD2 (5 bases). This CDR3 contains 14 residues. Germline lookup yields CDR1 SNHLY and CDR2 FYNNEI. V was cut by 0 bases and J by 8 bases, with 11 bases left in between. Here the CDR3 DNA reads TGTGCCAGCAGTGAAGCGGGAGAAGGGTATGAGCAGTTCTTC. It translates to CASSEAGEGYEQFF. Together with reference TRBV2 and TRBJ2-1, the CDR3 gives the full variable domain: EPEVTQTPSHQVTQMGQEVILRCVPISNHLYFYWYRQILGQKVEFLVSFYNNEISEKSEIFDDQFSVERPDGSNFTLKIRSTKLEDSAMYFCASSEAGEGYEQFFGPGTRLTVL.

This chain uses TRBV9 with TRBJ2-3; 9 nucleotides match TRBD1. The CDR3 is 14 residues long. Germline CDR1 and CDR2: SGDLS and YYNGEE. With V trimmed by 4 bases and J by 6 bases, 6 bases remained unmatched. The CDR3 sequence is CASSSRTGEDTQYF. Here the CDR3 DNA reads TGTGCCAGCAGCTCGCGGACAGGGGAGGATACGCAGTATTTT.